These 19 T cell receptor beta chains came from one sample sequenced in a study of blood T cell repertoires in COVID-19. The table came from immunoSEQ multiplex PCR; TCRdb's copy has only in-frame clones and leaves some out. The table shows more than 400,000 clones, with 80% to 90% occurring only once. Sample: peripheral blood. All receptors come from a human donor in a cohort sampled during active COVID-19.

This chain uses TRBV7-2 with TRBJ1-1; 8 bases are shared with TRBD1. The CDR3 is 13 residues long. Germline values: CDR1 SGHTA, CDR2 FQGNSA. The trim removed 2 bases at V and 7 bases at J, leaving 3 bases unmatched. The CDR3 region has the DNA TGTGCCAGCAGCTTAAAGACAGGGGATGAAGCTTTCTTT. This gives the protein CASSLKTGDEAFF.

The chain is built from TRBV7-3 and TRBJ2-1; the D gene is possibly TRBD1 (5 bases). The CDR3 is made up of 15 amino acids. Looked up from germline, CDR1 is SGHTA and CDR2 is FQGTGA. Between the trimmed V and J ends, which lost 5 bases and 3 bases, there was a span of 14 bases. CDR3 sequence (DNA): TGTGCCAGCAGCCAACAGGTTCAGGTCTACAATGAGCAGTTCTTC. Its protein product is CASSQQVQVYNEQFF.

The rearrangement links TRBV7-9 to TRBJ1-1; D not resolved. V lost 3 bases to trimming and J lost 1 base, with 12 bases between them. The germline V gene has CDR1 SEHNR and CDR2 FQNEAQ (reference sequence). The CDR3 loop spans 15 amino acids. The CDR3 spells CASSFPQRKNTEAFF. In DNA form, the CDR3 reads TGTGCCAGCAGCTTCCCGCAGCGGAAGAACACTGAAGCTTTCTTT.

The chain uses TRBV6-6 and TRBJ1-6; the D gene is possibly TRBD1 (6 bases). CDR3 length: 15 amino acids. Germline V CDR1 and CDR2: MNHNY, SVGAGI (reference sequence). The germline V and J ends were trimmed by 7 bases and 14 bases, with 24 bases remaining between them. The CDR3 sequence is CASIRSRDTTYTLHF. CDR3 DNA: TGTGCCAGCATTAGAAGCCGGGACACCACTTATACCCTCCACTTT.

For this clone: One end of the junction does not line up with germline, which may come from a read error. This chain connects TRBV27 to TRBJ2-7, with D perhaps TRBD2 (5 bases). In germline, CDR1 is MNHEY, CDR2 SMNVEV (reference sequence). The CDR3 has 13 amino acids. CDR3 region: CASSLSWAGVRSF. The CDR3 DNA is TGTGCCAGCAGTTTATCGTGGGCCGGGGTTCGCAGCTTC.

A few counts support this clone. The V and J genes are TRBV5-1 and TRBJ2-7, with TRBD1 matching 8 bases. Germline CDR1 and CDR2: SGHRS and YFSETQ. V gave up 0 bases and J gave up 7 bases; unmatched junction bases: 9. CDR3 length: 15 residues. Written as DNA, the CDR3 is TGCGCCAGCAGCTTGGAGGGCAGGGGGCTCTGGGAGCAGTACTTC. Translated: CASSLEGRGLWEQYF. Supplemented by reference TRBV5-1 and TRBJ2-7, the full variable domain reads KAGVTQTPRYLIKTRGQQVTLSCSPISGHRSVSWYQQTPGQGLQFLFEYFSETQRNKGNFPGRFSGRQFSNSRSEMNVSTLELGDSALYLCASSLEGRGLWEQYFGPGTRLTVT.

The gene calls are TRBV9 and TRBJ2-7; TRBD2 matches at 8 bases. The CDR3 has 14 residues. The germline V gene encodes CDR1 SGDLS and CDR2 YYNGEE. Losses at the gene ends were 9 bases for V and 0 bases for J; bases not matched to a gene: 8. DNA of the CDR3: TGTGCCATCTATAGCGGGGCAAGCTCCTACGAGCAGTACTTC. Translated, it gives CAIYSGASSYEQYF.

This chain uses TRBV10-3 with TRBJ1-1; possible D gene TRBD1, 6 bases. Deletions cut 5 bases from V and 2 bases from J, with 18 bases between. Germline V lookup: CDR1 ENHRY, CDR2 SYGVKD. This CDR3 region has 16 residues. For the CDR3, the DNA is TGTGCCATCAGTCCCCGGGCAGGGGCATTTAACACTGAAGCTTTCTTT. Translation gives CAISPRAGAFNTEAFF.

This chain connects TRBV6-5 to TRBJ2-7; 11 bases are a match to TRBD1. Trimming took 6 bases from V and 6 from J; bases not matched to a gene: 10. The CDR3 covers 15 residues. CDR1 is MNHEY, CDR2 SVGAGI, per germline. The CDR3 coding sequence is TGTGCCAGCAGCGCCCCCGGGACAGGGGGGTCCGAGCAGTACTTC. It codes for CASSAPGTGGSEQYF.

J is TRBJ2-5 and V is TRBV7-2; possible D gene TRBD2, 5 bases. Germline V gene sequence: CDR1 SGHTA, CDR2 FQGNSA. The V end was cut by 2 bases, the J end by 2 bases, with 12 bases between. This CDR3 has 15 amino acids. In DNA form, the CDR3 reads TGTGCCAGCAGCTTACAAACGGGGATACAAGAGACCCAGTACTTC. It encodes CASSLQTGIQETQYF.

Note on this clone: The identical CDR3 is also encoded by other nucleotide sequences in the sample. This chain links TRBV18 with TRBJ2-1, with 13 bases that match TRBD2. This CDR3 comprises 16 residues. The germline V gene encodes CDR1 KGHSH and CDR2 LQKENI. The V and J ends lost 3 bases and 6 bases, in that order; junction bases with no gene match: 5. In DNA, the CDR3 is TGTGCCAGCTCACCGTCACTAGCGGGGGGGGGCAATGAGCAGTTCTTC. This gives the protein CASSPSLAGGGNEQFF.

The chain has TRBV6-2 or TRBV6-3 and TRBJ1-5, with 8 bases that match TRBD1. The CDR3 length is 14 residues. Looked up from germline, CDR1 is MNHEY and CDR2 is SVGEGT. V lost 6 bases, J lost 6 bases, and 7 bases stayed unmatched. CDR3 loop: CASSLAGGGQPQHF. In DNA, the CDR3 is TGTGCCAGCAGCCTCGCAGGGGGCGGTCAGCCCCAGCATTTT.

This chain joins TRBV19 and TRBJ1-1, with D possibly TRBD1 on 6 matching bases. This CDR3 has 15 amino acids. V shed 6 bases and J shed 1 base, with 15 bases lying between them. The germline V gene encodes CDR1 LNHDA and CDR2 SQIVND (reference sequence). The CDR3 protein is CASRDGGGGNTEAFF. The CDR3 coding sequence is TGTGCCAGTAGGGACGGGGGGGGCGGGAACACTGAAGCTTTCTTT.

The chain is built from TRBV19 and TRBJ1-2; TRBD1 matches 7 bases. The V segment lost 6 bases and the J segment 1 base; nucleotides outside the gene matches: 11. Looked up from germline, CDR1 is LNHDA and CDR2 is SQIVND (reference sequence). CDR3 length: 16 residues. CDR3 protein: CASRNTGDSGNYGYTF. In DNA form, the CDR3 reads TGTGCCAGTAGGAATACAGGGGATAGTGGTAACTATGGCTACACCTTC.

The CDR3 protein is CASSSWDSAQYNEQFF. CDR3 nucleotides: TGTGCCAGCAGTTCCTGGGATAGCGCGCAGTACAATGAGCAGTTCTTC. The chain recombines TRBV3-1 (or the pseudogene TRBV3-2) with TRBJ2-1, with D perhaps TRBD2 (5 bases). The V end was cut by 6 bases, the J end by 4 bases, with 19 bases between. The CDR3 runs to 16 residues. Germline V gene lookup returns CDR1 LGHDT and CDR2 YNNKEL (reference sequence).

The V gene is TRBV14, the J gene TRBJ2-7; the D gene is possibly TRBD2 (6 bases). V dropped 1 base and J dropped 6 bases, with 13 bases sitting between them. Germline lookup yields CDR1 SGHDN and CDR2 FVKESK. The CDR3 is 14 residues long. DNA for the CDR3: TGTGCCAGCAGCCAAGTTGGAGGGCTACGCGAGCAGTACTTC. As protein: CASSQVGGLREQYF.

This clone was seen a handful of times. The chain has TRBV5-5 and TRBJ2-7, with D perhaps matching TRBD1 (6 bases). V was clipped by 4 bases and J by 6 bases, with 17 bases between them. Germline loops: CDR1 SGHKS, CDR2 YYEKEE (reference sequence). CDR3 length: 14 residues. The CDR3 loop is CASSTEQGRSEQYF. CDR3 sequence (DNA): TGTGCCAGCAGCACGGAACAGGGTAGGAGCGAGCAGTACTTC.

CDR3 in DNA: TGTGCCAGCAGCCTTTATCTGCGGGAGACAACAGATACGCAGTATTTT. It is translated as CASSLYLRETTDTQYF. The chain joins TRBV5-4 to TRBJ2-3; TRBD2 aligns across 7 bases. From germline, CDR1 is SGHNT and CDR2 YYREEE (reference sequence). This CDR3 contains 16 residues. V shed 4 bases, J shed 3 bases, and the junction held 11 bases outside the gene matches.

V gene TRBV30 combines with J gene TRBJ1-1, with D possibly TRBD1 on 5 matching bases. The V end was cut by 3 bases, the J end by 3 bases, with 11 bases between. The germline gives CDR1 GTSNPN, CDR2 SVGIG (reference sequence). The CDR3 contains 13 residues. The CDR3 reads CAWRWTGDTEAFF. Written as DNA, the CDR3 is TGTGCCTGGAGATGGACGGGGGACACTGAAGCTTTCTTT.